A single sample is the source of the 11 T cell receptor beta chains below, sequenced in a study of CXCR3-negative and CXCR3-positive naive CD8 T cells. cDNA libraries for TRB were generated by 5' RACE incorporating UMI labels. TCRdb re-called the 5' RACE reads, yielding one record per CDR3 amino acid sequence without DNA. Here the sample table reports thousands of distinct CDR3 sequences. The sample consisted of naive CXCR3- CD8+ T cells from blood. As to subset: CD45RO-CCR7+CD27+CD95- naive CD8+ T cells lacking CXCR3 (TNR3-). These receptors were obtained from a human donor in good health. Some clones in this sample may be carry-over from other donors' samples.

This clonotype shows up as medium-sized (0.01 to 0.1%) by frequency. The genes are TRBV10-3 and TRBJ1-3. This CDR3 is 11 amino acids long. Germline CDR1 is ENHRY and CDR2 is SYGVKD. This CDR3 is CAISGGNTIYF.

The chain couples TRBV29-1 to TRBJ1-2; TCRdb lists TRBD1, though no DNA is available to test this call. The germline V gene has CDR1 SQVTM and CDR2 ANQGSEA. This CDR3 is built from 13 residues. Here the CDR3 reads CSVESPQGDGYTF.

This clonotype is deemed medium-sized (0.01 to 0.1%) by its frequency. The chain couples TRBV20-1 to TRBJ1-4; TCRdb outputs TRBD1, but without DNA this stays unchecked. CDR1 DFQATT and CDR2 SNEGSKA come from the germline V gene (reference sequence). The CDR3 has 15 amino acids. CDR3: CSARPPDTSNEKLFF.

In terms of frequency, this clonotype is medium-sized. The chain employs TRBV23-1 and TRBJ2-1; TCRdb designates TRBD2, a call that cannot be tested without DNA. TRBV23-1 is treated as an ORF (open reading frame) with a function not yet certain. This CDR3 has 16 amino acids. The CDR3: CASSQSSGRARNEQFF.

The J gene is TRBJ2-6, the V gene TRBV2. Germline lookup yields CDR1 SNHLY and CDR2 FYNNEI. The CDR3 length is 16 residues. CDR3 sequence reads: CASSDPVVSGANVLTF. Based on the CDR3 plus reference TRBV2 and TRBJ2-6, the full variable domain is EPEVTQTPSHQVTQMGQEVILRCVPISNHLYFYWYRQILGQKVEFLVSFYNNEISEKSEIFDDQFSVERPDGSNFTLKIRSTKLEDSAMYFCASSDPVVSGANVLTFGAGSRLTVL.

The chain joins TRBV13 to TRBJ2-7; TCRdb's D gene call, TRBD2, goes unchecked for lack of DNA. Germline V CDR1 and CDR2: PRHDT, FYEKMQ (reference sequence). CDR3 length equals 15 residues. CDR3 amino acids: CASSYPTSGRREQYF.

Frequency places this clonotype as medium-sized. This rearrangement joins TRBV5-1 to TRBJ2-7; TCRdb's D gene call, TRBD2, goes unchecked for lack of DNA. The germline gives CDR1 SGHRS, CDR2 YFSETQ. The CDR3 consists of 13 residues. CDR3 sequence: CASEDEGHYEQYF.

This sequence joins TRBV29-1 and TRBJ2-7; TCRdb's D call, TRBD1, is unchecked because there is no DNA. The germline CDR1 and CDR2 sequences are SQVTM and ANQGSEA. The CDR3 consists of 12 residues. CDR3 in amino acids: CSVQTQGYEQYF.

This clonotype registers medium-sized by frequency. This rearrangement joins TRBV7-3 to TRBJ2-6; as DNA is missing, the TRBD1 call by TCRdb cannot be tested. Germline V gives CDR1 SGHTA, CDR2 FQGTGA. The CDR3 has 15 residues. CDR3 region: CASSLQGNGANVLTF.

The gene calls are TRBV12-3 or TRBV12-4 and TRBJ2-3; TCRdb names TRBD2, which stays unverified in the absence of DNA. The CDR3 spans 13 residues. Here the CDR3 reads CASSLRGRATQYF.

V is TRBV19 and J is TRBJ2-7; without DNA, the TCRdb call of TRBD1 cannot be checked. There are 15 residues in the CDR3. Germline V gene sequence: CDR1 LNHDA, CDR2 SQIVND (reference sequence). The CDR3 reads CASSIDRGRIYEQYF.